A selection of T cell receptor beta chains follows, all from one sample in a study of cytomegalovirus exposure and HLA in healthy donors. Generated by immunoSEQ multiplex PCR, the TCRdb table keeps only in-frame clones and is missing some. Of about 82,000 clones in the sample, over 80% were seen once. Sequencing used PBMCs. The source of these receptors is a young man in good health and CMV-seronegative. The CDR3 runs from the conserved cysteine through the conserved F or W. A D gene is named only where the DNA matches it firmly. Expanded clones get a size class; other rows say once, few or many, or leave the size out.

>-|TRBJ2-1|TRBV5-4|-
CASSLGGRRNEQFF
TGTGCCAGCAGCTTGGGGGGGCGCAGGAATGAGCAGTTCTTC
>-|TRBJ1-4|TRBV19|-
CASSETGVTNEKLFF
TGTGCCAGTAGTGAAACAGGAGTTACTAATGAAAAACTGTTTTTT
>-|TRBJ1-1|TRBV9|-
CASGALAGNTEAFF
TGTGCCAGCGGCGCCTTGGCGGGGAACACTGAAGCTTTCTTT
>TRBD1|TRBJ2-5|TRBV18|-
CASSRRQGKQETQYF
TGTGCCAGCTCGCGCAGACAGGGGAAGCAAGAGACCCAGTACTTC
>TRBD2|TRBJ2-3|TRBV11-1|-
CASSLGGSGSDTQYF
TGTGCCAGCAGCTTGGGCGGGAGTGGATCAGATACGCAGTATTTT
>TRBD2|TRBJ2-3|TRBV11-1|-
CASSPKPRTSGTDTQYF
TGTGCCAGCAGCCCTAAGCCAAGGACTAGCGGCACAGATACGCAGTATTTT
>TRBD1|TRBJ2-5|TRBV7-8|-
CASSTDRVSETQYF
TGTGCCAGCAGCACGGACAGGGTTTCAGAGACCCAGTACTTC
>TRBD1|TRBJ2-7|TRBV5-6|-
CASSPRTGGVRDEQYF
TGTGCCAGCAGCCCTCGGACAGGGGGGGTTCGGGACGAGCAGTACTTC
>TRBD2|TRBJ2-5|TRBV2|-
CASSSGPGGGQETQYF
TGTGCCAGCAGTAGTGGACCGGGGGGGGGACAAGAGACCCAGTACTTC
>TRBD1|TRBJ2-1|TRBV28|-
CASSPYSGTGGYNEQFF
TGTGCCAGCAGTCCATATTCCGGGACAGGCGGCTACAATGAGCAGTTCTTC
>TRBD1|TRBJ1-4|TRBV7-2|-
CASSSTGDRAFF
TGTGCCAGCAGCTCAACCGGGGACAGGGCGTTTTTT
>-|TRBJ1-2|TRBV30|-
CAWSLPGDAGGYTF
TGTGCCTGGAGTCTTCCGGGAGATGCGGGTGGCTACACCTTC
>TRBD1|TRBJ2-7|TRBV6-5|few
CVTTGGFPYEQYF
TGTGTTACAACAGGGGGGTTTCCCTACGAGCAGTACTTC
>TRBD2|TRBJ2-3|TRBV5-4|once
CASSFPQASGRADTQYF
TGTGCCAGCAGCTTTCCCCAAGCTAGCGGGAGGGCAGATACGCAGTATTTT
>TRBD2|TRBJ2-1|TRBV19|once
CASSTKRDFRNEQFF
TGTGCCAGTAGTACGAAGCGGGATTTCCGCAATGAGCAGTTCTTC
>-|TRBJ1-5|TRBV29-1|-
CSVEIDSAQPQHF
TGCAGCGTTGAAATTGACAGCGCTCAGCCCCAGCATTTT
>TRBD2|TRBJ2-7|TRBV28|-
CASSLHGGRVYEQYF
TGTGCCAGCAGCCTACACGGCGGGAGGGTCTACGAGCAGTACTTC
>TRBD1|TRBJ2-3|TRBV28|-
CASSQGQGSTDTQYF
TGTGCCAGCAGTCAAGGACAGGGCAGCACAGATACGCAGTATTTT
>TRBD1|TRBJ2-5|TRBV5-8|-
CASSPQGTVQETQYF
TGTGCCAGCAGCCCACAAGGGACAGTGCAAGAGACCCAGTACTTC
>-|TRBJ1-2|TRBV5-1|-
CASSLVAVHYGYTF
TGCGCCAGCAGCTTGGTTGCAGTTCACTATGGCTACACCTTC
>-|TRBJ2-3|TRBV18|-
CASSPSGLRTDTQYF
TGTGCCAGCTCACCTAGCGGCCTTCGCACAGATACGCAGTATTTT
>-|TRBJ1-5|TRBV2|-
CASSIQIPSNQPQHF
TGTGCCAGCAGTATACAGATACCTAGCAATCAGCCCCAGCATTTT
>-|TRBJ2-1|TRBV10-3|-
CAISERTHSYNEQFF
TGTGCCATCAGTGAGCGGACTCACTCCTACAATGAGCAGTTCTTC
>TRBD1|TRBJ2-2|TRBV7-2|-
CASSFTGTGHSGELFF
TGTGCCAGCAGCTTCACCGGGACAGGGCACAGCGGGGAGCTGTTTTTT
>-|TRBJ1-2|TRBV28|-
CASSPPPANYGYTF
TGTGCCAGCAGTCCCCCGCCAGCTAACTATGGCTACACCTTC
>TRBD1|TRBJ2-7|TRBV5-1|-
CASSYGGQVTYEQYF
TGCGCCAGCAGCTATGGGGGACAGGTGACCTACGAGCAGTACTTC
>-|TRBJ1-5|TRBV6-5|once
CASSFRGGQPQHF
TGTGCCAGCAGTTTCAGGGGAGGGCAGCCCCAGCATTTT
>TRBD1|TRBJ2-4|TRBV5-6|-
CASSRDRGRIQYF
TGTGCCAGCAGCCGGGACAGGGGGCGGATTCAGTACTTC
>-|TRBJ2-6|TRBV11-2|-
CASTPGGSGANVLTF
TGTGCCAGCACCCCCGGGGGCTCTGGGGCCAACGTCCTGACTTTC
>TRBD2|TRBJ2-7|TRBV11-2|-
CASSRAGAYEQYF
TGTGCCAGCAGTCGTGCGGGAGCCTACGAGCAGTACTTC